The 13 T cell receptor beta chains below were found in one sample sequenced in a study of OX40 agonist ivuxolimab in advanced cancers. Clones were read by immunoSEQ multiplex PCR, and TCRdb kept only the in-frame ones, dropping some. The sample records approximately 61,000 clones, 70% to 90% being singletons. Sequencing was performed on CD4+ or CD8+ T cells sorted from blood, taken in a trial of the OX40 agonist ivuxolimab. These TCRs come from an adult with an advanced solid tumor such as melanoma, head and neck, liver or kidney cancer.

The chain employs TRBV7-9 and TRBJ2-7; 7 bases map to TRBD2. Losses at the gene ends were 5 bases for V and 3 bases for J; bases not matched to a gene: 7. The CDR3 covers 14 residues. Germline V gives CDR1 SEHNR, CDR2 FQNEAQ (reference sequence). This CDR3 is CASSHSGRFYEQYF. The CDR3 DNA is TGTGCCAGCAGCCATTCCGGGAGGTTCTACGAGCAGTACTTC.

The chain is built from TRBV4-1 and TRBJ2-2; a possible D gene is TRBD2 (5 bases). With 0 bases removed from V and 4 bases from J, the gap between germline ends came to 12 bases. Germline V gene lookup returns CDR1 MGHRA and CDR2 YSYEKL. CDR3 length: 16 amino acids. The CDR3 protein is CASSQEAAEGTGELFF. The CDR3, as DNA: TGCGCCAGCAGCCAAGAGGCGGCCGAGGGCACCGGGGAGCTGTTTTTT.

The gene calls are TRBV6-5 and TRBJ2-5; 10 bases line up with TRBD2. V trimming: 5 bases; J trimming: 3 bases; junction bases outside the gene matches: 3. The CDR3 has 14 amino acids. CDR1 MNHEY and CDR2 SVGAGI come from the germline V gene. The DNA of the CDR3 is TGTGCCAGCAGTCTTCTAGCGGGAGAAGAGACCCAGTACTTC. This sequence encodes CASSLLAGEETQYF.

The CDR3 DNA reads as TGTGCCAGCAGCTACCCTTCTGTCTACAATGAGCAGTTCTTC. Protein product: CASSYPSVYNEQFF. The chain combines TRBV13 with TRBJ2-1; D is uncertain. CDR3 length equals 14 residues. The V end was cut by 4 bases, the J end by 3 bases, with 10 bases between. Germline CDR1 reads PRHDT; CDR2 reads FYEKMQ (reference sequence).

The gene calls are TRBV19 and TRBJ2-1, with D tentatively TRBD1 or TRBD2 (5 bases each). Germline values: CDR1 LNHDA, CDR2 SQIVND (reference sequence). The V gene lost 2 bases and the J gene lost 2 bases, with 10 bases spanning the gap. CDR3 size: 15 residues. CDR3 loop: CASSIRGGAYNEQFF. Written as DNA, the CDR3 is TGTGCCAGTAGTATACGGGGCGGAGCCTACAATGAGCAGTTCTTC.

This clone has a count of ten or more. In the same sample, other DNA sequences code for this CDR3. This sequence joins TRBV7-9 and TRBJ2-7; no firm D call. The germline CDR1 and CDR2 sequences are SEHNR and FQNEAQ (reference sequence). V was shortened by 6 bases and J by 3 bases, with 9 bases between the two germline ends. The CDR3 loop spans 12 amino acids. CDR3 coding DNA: TGTGCCAGCAGTTCAGATTACTACGAGCAGTACTTC. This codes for CASSSDYYEQYF.

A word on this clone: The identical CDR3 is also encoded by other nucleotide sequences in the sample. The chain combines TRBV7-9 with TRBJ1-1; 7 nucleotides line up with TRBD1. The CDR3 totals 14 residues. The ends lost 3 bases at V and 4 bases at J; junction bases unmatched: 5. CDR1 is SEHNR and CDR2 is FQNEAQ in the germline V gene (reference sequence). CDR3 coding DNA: TGTGCCAGCAGCTTTGGGCAGGGGGGCACTGAAGCTTTCTTT. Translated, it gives CASSFGQGGTEAFF.

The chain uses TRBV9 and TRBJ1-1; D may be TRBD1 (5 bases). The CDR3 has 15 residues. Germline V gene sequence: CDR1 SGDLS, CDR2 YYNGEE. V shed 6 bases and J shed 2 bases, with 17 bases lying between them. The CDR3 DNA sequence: TGTGCCAGCAACCCGAGTCCGGGGGATAACACTGAAGCTTTCTTT. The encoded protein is CASNPSPGDNTEAFF.

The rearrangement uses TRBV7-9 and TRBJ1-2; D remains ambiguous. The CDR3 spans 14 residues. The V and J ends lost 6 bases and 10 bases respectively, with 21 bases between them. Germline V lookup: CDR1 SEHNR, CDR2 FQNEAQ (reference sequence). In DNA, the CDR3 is TGTGCCAGCAGACAAATAGGCGGAGATAGCGACTACACCTTC. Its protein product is CASRQIGGDSDYTF.

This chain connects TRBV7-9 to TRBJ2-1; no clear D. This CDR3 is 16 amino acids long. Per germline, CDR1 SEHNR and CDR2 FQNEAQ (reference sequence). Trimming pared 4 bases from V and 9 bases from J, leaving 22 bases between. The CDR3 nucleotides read TGTGCCAGCAGCTCCCCCGGCGTGGGTGAAGGGATTGAGCAGTTCTTC. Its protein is CASSSPGVGEGIEQFF.

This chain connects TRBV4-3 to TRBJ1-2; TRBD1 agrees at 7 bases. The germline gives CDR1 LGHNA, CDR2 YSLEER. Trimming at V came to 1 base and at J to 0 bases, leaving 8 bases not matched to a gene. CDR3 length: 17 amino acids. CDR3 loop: CASSQATGQITNYGYTF. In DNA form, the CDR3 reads TGCGCCAGCAGCCAAGCTACGGGACAGATAACTAACTATGGCTACACCTTC.

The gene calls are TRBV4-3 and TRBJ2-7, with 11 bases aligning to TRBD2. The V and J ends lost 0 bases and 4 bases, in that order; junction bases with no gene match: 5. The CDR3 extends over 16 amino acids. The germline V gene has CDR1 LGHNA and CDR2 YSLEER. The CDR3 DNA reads TGCGCCAGCAGCCAAGACACCGGGACTAGCGGATACGAGCAGTACTTC. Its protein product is CASSQDTGTSGYEQYF.

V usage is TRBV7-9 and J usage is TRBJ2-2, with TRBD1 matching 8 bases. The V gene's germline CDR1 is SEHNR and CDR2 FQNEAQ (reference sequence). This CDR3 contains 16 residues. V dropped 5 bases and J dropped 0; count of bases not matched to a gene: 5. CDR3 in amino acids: CASSPQGATNTGELFF. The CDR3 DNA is TGTGCCAGCAGCCCTCAGGGGGCGACGAACACCGGGGAGCTGTTTTTT. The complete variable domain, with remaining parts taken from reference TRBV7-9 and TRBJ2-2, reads DTGVSQNPRHKITKRGQNVTFRCDPISEHNRLYWYRQTLGQGPEFLTYFQNEAQLEKSRLLSDRFSAERPKGSFSTLEIQRTEQGDSAMYLCASSPQGATNTGELFFGEGSRLTVL.